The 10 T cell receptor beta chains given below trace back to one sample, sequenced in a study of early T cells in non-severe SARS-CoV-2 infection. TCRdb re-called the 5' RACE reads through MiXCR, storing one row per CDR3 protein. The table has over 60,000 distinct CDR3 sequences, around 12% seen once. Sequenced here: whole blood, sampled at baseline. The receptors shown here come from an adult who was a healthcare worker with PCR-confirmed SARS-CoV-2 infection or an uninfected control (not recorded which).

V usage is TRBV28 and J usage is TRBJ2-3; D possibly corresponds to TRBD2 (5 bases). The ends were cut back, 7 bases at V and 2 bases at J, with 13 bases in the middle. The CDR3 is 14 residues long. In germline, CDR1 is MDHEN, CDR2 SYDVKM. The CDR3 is CASTLAALTDTQYF. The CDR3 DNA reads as TGTGCCAGCACCCTAGCAGCCCTCACAGATACGCAGTATTTT.

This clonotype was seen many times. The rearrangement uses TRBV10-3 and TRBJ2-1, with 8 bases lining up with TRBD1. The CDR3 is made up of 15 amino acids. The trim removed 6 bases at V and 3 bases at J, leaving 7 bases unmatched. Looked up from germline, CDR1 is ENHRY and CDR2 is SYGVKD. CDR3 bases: TGTGCCATCAGCAAGGGACAGGTCTTCTACAATGAGCAGTTCTTC. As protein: CAISKGQVFYNEQFF.

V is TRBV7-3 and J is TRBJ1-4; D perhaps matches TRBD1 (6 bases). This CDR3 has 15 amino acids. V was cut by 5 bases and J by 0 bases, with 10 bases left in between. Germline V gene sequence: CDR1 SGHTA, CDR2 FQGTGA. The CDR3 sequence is CASSRTAATNEKLFF. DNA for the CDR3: TGTGCCAGCAGCCGGACAGCTGCAACTAATGAAAAACTGTTTTTT.

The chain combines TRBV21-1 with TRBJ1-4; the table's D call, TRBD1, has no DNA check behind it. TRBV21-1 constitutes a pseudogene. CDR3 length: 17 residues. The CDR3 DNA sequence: TGTGCCACCACTCGGCCCGGCAGGGGGAGAACTAATGAAAAACTGTTTTTT. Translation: CATTRPGRGRTNEKLFF.

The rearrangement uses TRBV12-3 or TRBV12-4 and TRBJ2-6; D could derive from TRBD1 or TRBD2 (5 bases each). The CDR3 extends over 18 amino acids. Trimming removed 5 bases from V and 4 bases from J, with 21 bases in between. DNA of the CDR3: TGTGCCAGCAGTCTCCGACAGTTAAGGGACCTCGGGGCCAACGTCCTGACTTTC. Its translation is CASSLRQLRDLGANVLTF.

The CDR3 is CASSQRDSSNQPQHF. The CDR3 bases are TGTGCCAGCAGCCAAAGGGACAGTAGCAATCAGCCCCAGCATTTT. The J gene is TRBJ1-5, the V gene TRBV4-2; 7 positions match TRBD1. V lost 2 bases to trimming and J lost 0 bases; unmatched junction nucleotides: 1. The CDR3 length is 15 residues. Germline CDR1 LGHNA, CDR2 YNFKEQ.

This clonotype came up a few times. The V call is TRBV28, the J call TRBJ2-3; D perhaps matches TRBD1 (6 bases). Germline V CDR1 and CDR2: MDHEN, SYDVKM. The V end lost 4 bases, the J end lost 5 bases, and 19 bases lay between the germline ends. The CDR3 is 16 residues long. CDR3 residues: CASSSTIPGERDTQYF. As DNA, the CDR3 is TGTGCCAGCAGTTCGACCATCCCAGGGGAGAGAGATACGCAGTATTTT. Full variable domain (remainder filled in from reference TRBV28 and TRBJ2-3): DVKVTQSSRYLVKRTGEKVFLECVQDMDHENMFWYRQDPGLGLRLIYFSYDVKMKEKGDIPEGYSVSREKKERFSLILESASTNQTSMYLCASSSTIPGERDTQYFGPGTRLTVL.

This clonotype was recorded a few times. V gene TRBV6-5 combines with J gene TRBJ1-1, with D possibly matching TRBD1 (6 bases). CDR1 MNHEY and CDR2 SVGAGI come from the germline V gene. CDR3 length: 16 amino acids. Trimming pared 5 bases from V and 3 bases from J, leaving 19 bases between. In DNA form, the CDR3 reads TGTGCCAGCAGTAGGGACATAGGAACGGGGCACACTGAAGCTTTCTTT. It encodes CASSRDIGTGHTEAFF.

CDR3 bases: TGTGCCAGCAGCCGAGGGGGGGCCTCCTACAATGAGCAGTTCTTC. It encodes CASSRGGASYNEQFF. This sequence joins TRBV27 and TRBJ2-1; D is perhaps TRBD2 (7 bases). CDR3 length: 15 amino acids. Germline CDR1 and CDR2: MNHEY and SMNVEV (reference sequence). The ends were cut back, 6 bases at V and 0 bases at J, with 12 bases in the middle.

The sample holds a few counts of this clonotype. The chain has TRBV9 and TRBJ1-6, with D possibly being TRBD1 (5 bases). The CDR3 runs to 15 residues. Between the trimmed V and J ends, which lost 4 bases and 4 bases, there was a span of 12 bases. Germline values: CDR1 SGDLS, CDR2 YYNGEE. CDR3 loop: CASSSGDGYNSPLHF. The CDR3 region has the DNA TGTGCCAGCAGCTCTGGGGACGGGTATAATTCACCCCTCCACTTT.